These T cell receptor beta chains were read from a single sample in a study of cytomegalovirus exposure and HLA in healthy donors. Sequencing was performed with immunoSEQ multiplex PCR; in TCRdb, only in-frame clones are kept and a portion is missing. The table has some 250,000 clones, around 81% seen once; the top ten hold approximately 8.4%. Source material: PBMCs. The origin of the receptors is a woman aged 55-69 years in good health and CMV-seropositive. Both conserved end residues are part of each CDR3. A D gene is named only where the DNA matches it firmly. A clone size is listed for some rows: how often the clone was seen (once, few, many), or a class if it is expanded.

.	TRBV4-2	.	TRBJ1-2	TGTGCCAGCAGCCAAGCTCGCGGGGCTAACTATGGCTACACCTTC	CASSQARGANYGYTF
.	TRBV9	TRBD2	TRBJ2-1	TGTGCCAGCAGCATCACCGGGACTAGCCCCAATGAGCAGTTCTTC	CASSITGTSPNEQFF
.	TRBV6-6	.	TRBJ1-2	TGTGCCAGCACCCCAGGACAGCACTATGGCTACACCTTC	CASTPGQHYGYTF
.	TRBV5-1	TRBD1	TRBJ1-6	TGCGCCAGCAGCGGGGGACAGCCTATGAATTCACCCCTCCACTTT	CASSGGQPMNSPLHF
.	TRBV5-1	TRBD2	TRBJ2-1	TGCGCCAGCAGCCCTCGGACTAGCGGGAGAGGCGGTTACAATGAGCAGTTCTTC	CASSPRTSGRGGYNEQFF
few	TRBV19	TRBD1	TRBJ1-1	TGTGCCAGCCGGGACAGGGGGAACACTGAAGCTTTCTTT	CASRDRGNTEAFF
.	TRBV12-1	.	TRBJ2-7	TGTGCCAGCAGCACCTTGGACAGGGTTAAATCCTACGAGCAGTACTTC	CASSTLDRVKSYEQYF
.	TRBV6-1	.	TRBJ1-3	TGTGCCAGCAGCCGGGACAAGGGGAGAAACACCATATATTTT	CASSRDKGRNTIYF
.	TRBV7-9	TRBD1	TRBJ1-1	TGTTCCAGCAGCTTAGAAGGGACAGGTCTTGGGGATAAAGCTTTCTTT	CSSSLEGTGLGDKAFF
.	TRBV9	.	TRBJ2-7	TGTGCCAGCAGCACGGGGGACGCAGCCTCCTACGAGCAGTACTTC	CASSTGDAASYEQYF
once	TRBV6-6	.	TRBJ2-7	TGTGCCAGCCGGGTATCCTACGAGCAGTACTTC	CASRVSYEQYF
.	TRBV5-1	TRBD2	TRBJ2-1	TGCGCCAGCAGTTTTACTAGCGGGGGTCACAATGAGCAGTTCTTC	CASSFTSGGHNEQFF
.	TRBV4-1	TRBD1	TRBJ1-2	TGCGCCAGCAGCCAAGATCGGAGGGGGCGCTATGGCTACACCTTC	CASSQDRRGRYGYTF
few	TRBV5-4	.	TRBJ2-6	TGTGCCAGCAGCTTGGCACCTACTGGGGCCAACGTCCTGACTTTC	CASSLAPTGANVLTF
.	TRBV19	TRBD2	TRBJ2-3	TGTGCCAGTAGTATTGCGGGAGGGCCTGTCGGTGATACGCAGTATTTT	CASSIAGGPVGDTQYF
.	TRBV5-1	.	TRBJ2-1	TGCGCCAGCAGCCCGGGCGCAGGGAATGAGCAGTTCTTC	CASSPGAGNEQFF
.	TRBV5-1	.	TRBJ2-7	TGCGCCAGCAGCTCTGGCGGATCTACCTACGAGCAGTACTTC	CASSSGGSTYEQYF
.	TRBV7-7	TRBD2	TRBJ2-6	TGTGCTAGCAGCCCAGGACTAGCTCCCTCTGGGGCCAACGTCCTGACTTTC	CASSPGLAPSGANVLTF
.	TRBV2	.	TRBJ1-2	TGTGCCAGCAGTGAGGGTGGGCTATCCCTCTATGGCTACACCTTC	CASSEGGLSLYGYTF
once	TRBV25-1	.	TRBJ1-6	TGTGCCAGCAGAGGCGGCGGGGGGGCTTCACCCCTCCACTTT	CASRGGGGASPLHF
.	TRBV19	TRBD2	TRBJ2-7	TGTGCCAGTAGTATTCTAGCGGGAGGGCCATTTTACGAGCAGTACTTC	CASSILAGGPFYEQYF
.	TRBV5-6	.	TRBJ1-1	TGTGCCAGCAGCCCTGGACAACTGATGAACACTGAAGCTTTCTTT	CASSPGQLMNTEAFF
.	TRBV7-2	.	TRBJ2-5	TGTGCCAGCAGCTCCCCAGGGTACCAAGAGACCCAGTACTTC	CASSSPGYQETQYF
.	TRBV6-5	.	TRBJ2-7	TGTGCCAGCAGTTACGTCGGAGAAAAGCAGTACTTC	CASSYVGEKQYF
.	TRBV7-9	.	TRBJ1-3	TGTGCCATGCCTTCATGGAGCTCTGGAAACACCATATATTTT	CAMPSWSSGNTIYF
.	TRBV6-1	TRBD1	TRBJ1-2	TGTGCCAGCAGCCCGGGACAGGGCGACGGCTACACCTTC	CASSPGQGDGYTF
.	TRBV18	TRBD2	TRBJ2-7	TGTGCCAGCTCACGGGGGACTAGCGGGAGGTCTTCCTACGAGCAGTACTTC	CASSRGTSGRSSYEQYF
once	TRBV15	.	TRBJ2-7	TGTGCCACCAGCAGAGGGGCTATAGGTGGTTTCACCGAGCAGTACTTC	CATSRGAIGGFTEQYF
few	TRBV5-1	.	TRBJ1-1	TGCGCCAGCAGCTTGTATGGCGAGGGGAACACTGAAGCTTTCTTT	CASSLYGEGNTEAFF
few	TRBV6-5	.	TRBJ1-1	TGTGCCAGCAGTATCTTCGACATGAACACTGAAGCTTTCTTT	CASSIFDMNTEAFF
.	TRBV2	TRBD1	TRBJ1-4	TGTGCCAGCAGTGAAGGGGACAGGGGGCGAGAAAAACTGTTTTTT	CASSEGDRGREKLFF
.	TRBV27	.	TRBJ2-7	TGTGCCACCGGCGAGCGTACATCCTACGAGCAGTACTTC	CATGERTSYEQYF
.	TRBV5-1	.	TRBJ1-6	TGCGCCAGCAGCTTGGGGGCAGGAGGCAATTCACCCCTCCACTTT	CASSLGAGGNSPLHF
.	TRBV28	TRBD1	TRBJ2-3	TGTGCCAGCAGCTTCCGGGACAGGGTTGGTGATACGCAGTATTTT	CASSFRDRVGDTQYF
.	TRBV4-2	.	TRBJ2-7	TGTGCCAGCAGCCAAGAGGTAGCGGTGGCCTACGAGCAGTACTTC	CASSQEVAVAYEQYF
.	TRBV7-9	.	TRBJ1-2	TGTGCCAGCAGCTTAGTGGAGGAAGGCTATGGCTACACCTTC	CASSLVEEGYGYTF
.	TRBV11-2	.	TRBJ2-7	TGTGCCAGCAGCTTAGGGTCTGGGGCCTCCTACGAGCAGTACTTC	CASSLGSGASYEQYF
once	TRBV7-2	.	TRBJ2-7	TGTGCCAGCAGCCCTCAGACTTCCTACGAGCAGTACTTC	CASSPQTSYEQYF
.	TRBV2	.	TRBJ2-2	TGTGCCATTACGGACAGTTCGAACACCGGGGAGCTGTTTTTT	CAITDSSNTGELFF
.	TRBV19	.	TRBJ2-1	TGTGCCAGTAGTCAGGAGGGCGCCTACAATGAGCAGTTCTTC	CASSQEGAYNEQFF
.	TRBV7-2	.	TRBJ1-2	TGTGCCAGCAGCTTATATCGGGGTAACTATGGCTACACCTTC	CASSLYRGNYGYTF
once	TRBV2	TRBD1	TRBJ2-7	TGTGCCAGCAGATGGGACAGGATAACCTACGAGCAGTACTTC	CASRWDRITYEQYF
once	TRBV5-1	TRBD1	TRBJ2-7	TGCGCCAGCAGCCCGGACAGGGACGAGCAGTACTTC	CASSPDRDEQYF
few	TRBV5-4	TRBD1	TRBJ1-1	TGTGCCAGCAGCTTGAAATTAACTGGGACAGGGAACACTGAAGCTTTCTTT	CASSLKLTGTGNTEAFF
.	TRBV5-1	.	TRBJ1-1	TGCGCCAGCAGCCCGAGGACAGCACTCACTGAAGCTTTCTTT	CASSPRTALTEAFF
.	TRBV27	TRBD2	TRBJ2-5	TGTGCCAGCAGCTCCGGACTAGCGGGTTCTGAGACCCAGTACTTC	CASSSGLAGSETQYF
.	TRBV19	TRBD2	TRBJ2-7	TGTGCCAGTACAAGGGGTCTAGCGGGAGGAGGGGAGCAGTACTTC	CASTRGLAGGGEQYF
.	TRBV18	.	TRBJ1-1	TGTGCCAGCTCACCTTGGGGGACTTTGAACACTGAAGCTTTCTTT	CASSPWGTLNTEAFF